This T cell receptor beta chain was sequenced during a study of blood T cell repertoires in COVID-19. Study as a whole: Sites in the United States, Italy and Spain provided acute and convalescent COVID-19 samples.

V gave up 4 bases and J gave up 0 bases, with 4 bases separating them. The CDR3 has 14 residues. CDR1 MGHDK and CDR2 SYGVNS come from the germline V gene. Measured with immunoSEQ multiplex PCR; TCRdb has only the in-frame clones, and not every one. The data hold about 140,000 clones, with about 87% observed a single time. This clone came up a few times. J is TRBJ1-6 and V is TRBV25-1; no clear D gene. This receptor was obtained from a human donor in a cohort sampled during active COVID-19. Sequencing input: peripheral blood. CDR3 loop: CASSGSSYNSPLHF. The CDR3, as DNA: TGTGCCAGCAGTGGGAGCTCCTATAATTCACCCCTCCACTTT.